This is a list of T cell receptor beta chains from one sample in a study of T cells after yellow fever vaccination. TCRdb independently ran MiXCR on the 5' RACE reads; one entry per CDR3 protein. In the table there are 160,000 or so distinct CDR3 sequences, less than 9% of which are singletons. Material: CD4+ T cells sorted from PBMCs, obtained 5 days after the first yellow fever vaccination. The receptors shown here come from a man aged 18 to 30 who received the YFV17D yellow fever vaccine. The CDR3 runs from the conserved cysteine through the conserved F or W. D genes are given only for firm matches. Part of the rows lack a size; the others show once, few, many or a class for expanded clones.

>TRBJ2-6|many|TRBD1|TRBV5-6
CASSFKPRGLSGANVLTF
TGTGCCAGCAGCTTCAAACCGAGGGGGCTTTCTGGGGCCAACGTCCTGACTTTC
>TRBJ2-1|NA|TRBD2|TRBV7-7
CASSLRLAGDVDNEQFF
TGTGCTAGCAGTCTACGACTAGCGGGGGACGTCGACAATGAGCAGTTCTTC
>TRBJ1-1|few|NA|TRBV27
CASSSGTTGRAFF
TGTGCCAGCAGTTCCGGGACCACCGGTCGAGCTTTCTTT
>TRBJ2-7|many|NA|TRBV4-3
CASSQDWGRYEQYF
TGCGCCAGCAGCCAAGATTGGGGGCGCTACGAGCAGTACTTC
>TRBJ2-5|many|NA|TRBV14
CASSQTRGFMETQYF
TGTGCCAGCAGCCAAACAAGGGGTTTTATGGAGACCCAGTACTTC
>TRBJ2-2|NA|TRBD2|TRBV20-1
CSVRRRGGVTGELFF
TGCAGTGTTAGACGTCGGGGGGGCGTCACCGGGGAGCTGTTTTTT
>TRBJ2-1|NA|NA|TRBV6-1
CASSGGGVAINEQFF
TGTGCCAGCAGTGGGGGCGGGGTAGCTATCAATGAGCAGTTCTTC
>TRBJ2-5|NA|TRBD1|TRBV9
CASSERQGEAQETQYF
TGTGCCAGCAGCGAAAGACAGGGAGAGGCCCAAGAGACCCAGTACTTC
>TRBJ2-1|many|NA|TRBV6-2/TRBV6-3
CASSARVDEQFF
TGTGCCAGCAGTGCCCGTGTGGATGAGCAGTTCTTC
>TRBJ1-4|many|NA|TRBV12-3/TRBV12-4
CASSYQGLDEKLFF
TGTGCCAGCAGTTACCAGGGTTTGGATGAAAAACTGTTTTTT
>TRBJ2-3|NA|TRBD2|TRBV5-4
CASSSGVAGGRKDTQYF
TGTGCCAGCAGCTCCGGGGTAGCGGGGGGGCGAAAAGATACGCAGTATTTT
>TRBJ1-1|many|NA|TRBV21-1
CASSLHSYHTEAFF
TGTGCCAGCAGCTTACACTCCTATCACACTGAAGCTTTCTTT
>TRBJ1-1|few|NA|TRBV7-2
CASSLGLLNTEAFF
TGTGCCAGCAGCTTAGGGTTATTGAACACTGAAGCTTTCTTT
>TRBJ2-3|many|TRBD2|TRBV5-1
CASSSGLAGAPSNTQYF
TGCGCCAGCAGCTCTGGACTAGCGGGGGCTCCTTCGAATACGCAGTATTTT
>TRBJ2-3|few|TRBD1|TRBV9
CASSDRGRDTQYF
TGTGCCAGCAGCGACAGGGGGCGGGATACGCAGTATTTT
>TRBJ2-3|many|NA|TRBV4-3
CASSQDLSDTQYF
TGCGCCAGCAGCCAAGATTTGTCAGATACGCAGTATTTT
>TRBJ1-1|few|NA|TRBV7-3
CASSLSPANTEAFF
TGTGCCAGCAGCTTAAGCCCCGCGAACACTGAAGCTTTCTTT
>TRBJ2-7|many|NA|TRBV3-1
CASSQAAGSGCEQYF
TGTGCCAGCAGCCAAGCGGCCGGATCGGGCTGCGAGCAGTACTTC
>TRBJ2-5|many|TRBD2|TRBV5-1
CASSLVAGPDETQYF
TGCGCCAGCAGCTTGGTAGCGGGGCCGGATGAGACCCAGTACTTC
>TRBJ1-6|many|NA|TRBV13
CASSQARGGPLHF
TGTGCCAGCAGCCAAGCCCGGGGGGGGCCCCTCCACTTT
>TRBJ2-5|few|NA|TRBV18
CASSRGEQETQYF
TGTGCCAGCTCACGGGGGGAACAAGAGACCCAGTACTTC
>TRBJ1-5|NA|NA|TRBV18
CASSSGQPIQPQHF
TGTGCCAGCTCCTCTGGACAGCCCATTCAGCCCCAGCATTTT
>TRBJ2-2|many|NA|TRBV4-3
CASSQGWGAGGNTGELFF
TGCGCCAGCAGCCAAGGTTGGGGGGCCGGCGGCAACACCGGGGAGCTGTTTTTT
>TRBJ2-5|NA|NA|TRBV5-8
CASRKALGSKLEETQYF
TGTGCCAGCCGCAAGGCACTGGGCAGCAAGCTTGAAGAGACCCAGTACTTC
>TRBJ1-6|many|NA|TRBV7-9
CASSRPMGTSYNSPLHF
TGTGCCAGCAGCCGTCCGATGGGGACCTCCTATAATTCACCCCTCCACTTT
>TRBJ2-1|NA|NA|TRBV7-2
CASAQRPLYNEQFF
TGTGCCAGCGCACAGCGGCCTTTATACAATGAGCAGTTCTTC
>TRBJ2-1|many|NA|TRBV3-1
CASSPSGRYNEQFF
TGTGCCAGCAGCCCGAGTGGCCGCTACAATGAGCAGTTCTTC
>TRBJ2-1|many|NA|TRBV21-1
CASSKTPEGSNEQFF
TGTGCCAGCAGCAAAACGCCTGAGGGATCCAATGAGCAGTTCTTC
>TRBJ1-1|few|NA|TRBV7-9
CASSKETEAFF
TGTGCCAGCAGTAAGGAGACTGAAGCTTTCTTT
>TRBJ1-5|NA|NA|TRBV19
CASSIADIYQPQHF
TGTGCCAGTAGTATAGCAGATATTTATCAGCCCCAGCATTTT
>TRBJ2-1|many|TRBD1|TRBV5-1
CASSSDRVYNEQFF
TGCGCCAGCAGCTCGGACAGGGTTTACAATGAGCAGTTCTTC
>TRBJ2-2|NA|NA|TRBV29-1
CSVYRVEGGELFF
TGCAGCGTTTATAGGGTGGAAGGCGGGGAGCTGTTTTTT
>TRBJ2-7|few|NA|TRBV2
CASSEFSQGPYEQYF
TGTGCCAGCAGTGAATTTTCGCAGGGTCCCTACGAGCAGTACTTC
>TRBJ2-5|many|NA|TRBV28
CASTPRTGRVRETQYF
TGTGCCAGCACCCCACGGACAGGGAGGGTGAGAGAGACCCAGTACTTC
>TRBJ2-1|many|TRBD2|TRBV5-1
CASSFSGGENEQFF
TGCGCCAGCAGCTTCTCCGGGGGGGAAAATGAGCAGTTCTTC
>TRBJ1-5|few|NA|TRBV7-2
CASSLVGTADQPQHF
TGTGCCAGCAGCTTAGTTGGGACGGCGGATCAGCCCCAGCATTTT
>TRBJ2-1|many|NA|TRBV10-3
CATQGHGSSEQFF
TGTGCCACCCAGGGACATGGGTCGAGTGAGCAGTTCTTC
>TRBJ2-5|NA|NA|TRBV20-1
CGLRGSETQYF
TGCGGTCTGAGGGGGTCTGAGACCCAGTACTTC
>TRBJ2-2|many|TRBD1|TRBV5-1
CASSLGAGGRTGELFF
TGCGCCAGCAGCTTGGGGGCAGGGGGAAGAACCGGGGAGCTGTTTTTT
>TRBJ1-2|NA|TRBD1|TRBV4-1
CASSHPPQGPKNGYTF
TGCGCCAGCAGCCACCCACCACAGGGGCCGAAGAATGGCTACACCTTC
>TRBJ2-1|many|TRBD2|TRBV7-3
CASSVSGGAHNEQFF
TGTGCCAGCAGCGTTAGCGGGGGGGCCCACAATGAGCAGTTCTTC